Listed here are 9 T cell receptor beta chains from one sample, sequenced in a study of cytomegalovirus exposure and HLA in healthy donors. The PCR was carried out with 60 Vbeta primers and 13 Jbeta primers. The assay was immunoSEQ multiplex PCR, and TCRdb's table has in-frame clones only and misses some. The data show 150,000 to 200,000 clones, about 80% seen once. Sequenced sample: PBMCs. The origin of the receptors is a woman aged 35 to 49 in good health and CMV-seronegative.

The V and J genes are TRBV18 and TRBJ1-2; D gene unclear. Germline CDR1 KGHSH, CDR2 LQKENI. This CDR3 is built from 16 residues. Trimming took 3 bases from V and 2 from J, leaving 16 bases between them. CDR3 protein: CASSPSGSARNYGYTF. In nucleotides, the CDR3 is TGTGCCAGCTCACCTTCGGGGTCGGCGCGAAACTATGGCTACACCTTC.

CDR3 in amino acids: CASSLGTGSEQYF. The DNA of the CDR3 is TGTGCCAGCAGCTTAGGGACAGGGTCCGAGCAGTACTTC. The chain has TRBV7-8 and TRBJ2-5, with TRBD1 matching over 8 bases. The tail of the sequence fits TRBJ2-7 better, so the J call may be wrong. The CDR3 spans 13 residues. Germline lookup yields CDR1 SGHVS and CDR2 FQNEAQ.

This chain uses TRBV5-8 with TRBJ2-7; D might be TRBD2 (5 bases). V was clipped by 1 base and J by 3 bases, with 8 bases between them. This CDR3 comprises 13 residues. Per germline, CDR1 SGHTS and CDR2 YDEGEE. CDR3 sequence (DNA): TGTGCCAGCAGCTTGACAGCGGTCTACGAGCAGTACTTC. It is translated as CASSLTAVYEQYF. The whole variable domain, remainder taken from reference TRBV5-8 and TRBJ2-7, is EAGVTQSPTHLIKTRGQQATLRCSPISGHTSVYWYQQALGLGLQFLLWYDEGEERNRGNFPPRFSGRQFPNYSSELNVNALELEDSALYLCASSLTAVYEQYFGPGTRLTVT.

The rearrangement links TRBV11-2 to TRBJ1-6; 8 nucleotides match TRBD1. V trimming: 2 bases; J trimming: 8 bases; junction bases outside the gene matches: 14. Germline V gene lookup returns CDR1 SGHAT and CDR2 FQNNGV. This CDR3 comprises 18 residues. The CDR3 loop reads CASSLWGIRTGGDSPLHF. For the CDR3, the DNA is TGTGCCAGCAGCTTATGGGGGATCCGAACAGGGGGTGATTCACCCCTCCACTTT.

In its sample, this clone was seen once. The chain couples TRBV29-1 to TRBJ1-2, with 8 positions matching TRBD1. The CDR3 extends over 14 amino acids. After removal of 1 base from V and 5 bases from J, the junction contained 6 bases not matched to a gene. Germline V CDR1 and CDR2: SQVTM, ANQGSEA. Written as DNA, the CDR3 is TGCAGCGTTGAAGCGACAGGGGCGGGGTATGGCTACACCTTC. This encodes CSVEATGAGYGYTF.

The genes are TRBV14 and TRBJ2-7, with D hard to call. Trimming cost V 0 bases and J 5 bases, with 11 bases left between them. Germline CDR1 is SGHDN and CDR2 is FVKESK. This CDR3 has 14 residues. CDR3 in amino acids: CASSQDVYSNEQYF. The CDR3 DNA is TGTGCCAGCAGCCAAGATGTATACAGCAACGAGCAGTACTTC.

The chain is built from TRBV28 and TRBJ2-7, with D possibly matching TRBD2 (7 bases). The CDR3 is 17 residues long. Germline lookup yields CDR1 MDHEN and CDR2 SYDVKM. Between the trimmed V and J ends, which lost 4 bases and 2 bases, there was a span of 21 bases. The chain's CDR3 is CASSSPPWRGGTYEQYF. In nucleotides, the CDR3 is TGTGCCAGCAGTTCCCCGCCTTGGAGGGGGGGCACCTACGAGCAGTACTTC.

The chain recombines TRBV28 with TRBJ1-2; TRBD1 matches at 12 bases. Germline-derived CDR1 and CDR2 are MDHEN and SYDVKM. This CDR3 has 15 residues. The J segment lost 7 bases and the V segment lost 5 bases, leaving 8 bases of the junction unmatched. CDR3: CASSGPGQGAGGYTF. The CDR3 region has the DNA TGTGCCAGCAGTGGACCGGGACAGGGGGCGGGTGGCTACACCTTC.

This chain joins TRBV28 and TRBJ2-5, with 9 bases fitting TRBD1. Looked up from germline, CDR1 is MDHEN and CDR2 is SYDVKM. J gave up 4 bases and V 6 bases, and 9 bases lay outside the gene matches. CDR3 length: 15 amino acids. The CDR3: CASSRDREARETQYF. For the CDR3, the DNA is TGTGCCAGCAGCAGGGACAGGGAGGCGAGAGAGACCCAGTACTTC.